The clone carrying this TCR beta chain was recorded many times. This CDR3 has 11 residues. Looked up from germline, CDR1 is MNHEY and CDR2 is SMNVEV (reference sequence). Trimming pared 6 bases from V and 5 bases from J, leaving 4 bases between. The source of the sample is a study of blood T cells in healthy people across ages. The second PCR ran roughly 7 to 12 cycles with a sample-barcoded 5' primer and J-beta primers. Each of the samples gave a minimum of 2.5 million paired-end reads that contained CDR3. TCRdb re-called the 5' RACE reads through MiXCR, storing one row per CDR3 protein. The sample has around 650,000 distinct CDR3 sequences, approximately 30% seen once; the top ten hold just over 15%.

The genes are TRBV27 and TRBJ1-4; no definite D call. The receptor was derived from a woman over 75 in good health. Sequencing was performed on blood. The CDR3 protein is CASRQNEKLFF. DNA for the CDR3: TGTGCCAGCAGGCAGAATGAAAAACTGTTTTTT.